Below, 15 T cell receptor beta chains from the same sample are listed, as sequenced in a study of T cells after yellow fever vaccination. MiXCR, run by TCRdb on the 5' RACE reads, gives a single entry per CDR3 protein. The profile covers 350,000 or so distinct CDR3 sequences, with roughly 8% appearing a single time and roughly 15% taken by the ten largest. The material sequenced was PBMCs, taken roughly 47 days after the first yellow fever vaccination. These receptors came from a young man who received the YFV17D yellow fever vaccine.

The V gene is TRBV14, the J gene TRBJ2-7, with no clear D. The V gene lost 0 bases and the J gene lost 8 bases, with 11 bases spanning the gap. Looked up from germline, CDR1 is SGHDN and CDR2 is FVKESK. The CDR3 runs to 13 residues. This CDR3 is CASSQDHGNKQYV. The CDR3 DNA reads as TGTGCCAGCAGCCAAGATCACGGTAACAAGCAGTACGTC.

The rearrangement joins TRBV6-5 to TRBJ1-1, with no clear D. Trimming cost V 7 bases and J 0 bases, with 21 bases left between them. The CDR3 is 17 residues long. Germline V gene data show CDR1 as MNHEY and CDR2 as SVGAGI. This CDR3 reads CASTERATARMNTEAFF. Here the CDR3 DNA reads TGTGCCAGCACCGAACGGGCCACCGCGCGAATGAACACTGAAGCTTTCTTT.

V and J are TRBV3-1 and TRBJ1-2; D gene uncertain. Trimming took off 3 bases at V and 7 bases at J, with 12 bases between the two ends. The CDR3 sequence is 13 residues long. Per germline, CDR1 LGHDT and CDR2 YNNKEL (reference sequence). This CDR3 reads CASSQTGTGGYTF. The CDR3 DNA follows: TGTGCCAGCAGCCAGACGGGAACTGGTGGCTACACCTTC.

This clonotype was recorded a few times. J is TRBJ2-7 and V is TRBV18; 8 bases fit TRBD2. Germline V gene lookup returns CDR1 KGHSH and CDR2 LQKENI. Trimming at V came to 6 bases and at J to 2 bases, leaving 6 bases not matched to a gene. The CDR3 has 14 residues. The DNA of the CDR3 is TGTGCCAGCTCGCCGGGGGGGTCTACCTACGAGCAGTACGTC. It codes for CASSPGGSTYEQYV.

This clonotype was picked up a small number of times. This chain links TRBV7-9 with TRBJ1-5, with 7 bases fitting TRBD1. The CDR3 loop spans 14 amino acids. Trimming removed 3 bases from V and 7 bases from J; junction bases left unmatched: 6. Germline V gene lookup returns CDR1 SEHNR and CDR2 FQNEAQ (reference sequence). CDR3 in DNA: TGTGCCAGCAGCTTGACAGGGTCAGGGCAGCCCCAGCATTTT. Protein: CASSLTGSGQPQHF.

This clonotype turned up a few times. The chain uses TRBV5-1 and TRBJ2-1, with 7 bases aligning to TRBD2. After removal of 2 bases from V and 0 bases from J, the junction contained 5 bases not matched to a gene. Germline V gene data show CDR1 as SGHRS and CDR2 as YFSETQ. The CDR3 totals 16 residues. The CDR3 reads CASSLPSGASYNEQFF. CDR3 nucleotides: TGCGCCAGCAGCTTACCTAGCGGAGCCTCCTACAATGAGCAGTTCTTC.

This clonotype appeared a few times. The CDR3 loop is CAIRLSGGDNEQFF. Written as DNA, the CDR3 is TGTGCCATCAGGCTTAGCGGGGGGGACAATGAGCAGTTCTTC. The chain is built from TRBV10-3 and TRBJ2-1; 11 bases are a match to TRBD2. The CDR3 has 14 residues. V trimming: 6 bases; J trimming: 5 bases; junction bases outside the gene matches: 3. Looked up from germline, CDR1 is ENHRY and CDR2 is SYGVKD.

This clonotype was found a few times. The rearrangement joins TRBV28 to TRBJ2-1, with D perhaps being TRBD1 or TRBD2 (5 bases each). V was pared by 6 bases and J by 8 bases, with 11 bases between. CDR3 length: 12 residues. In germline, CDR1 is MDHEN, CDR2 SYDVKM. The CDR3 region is CASRTRGDEQFF. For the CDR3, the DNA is TGTGCCAGCAGGACGAGAGGGGATGAGCAGTTCTTC.

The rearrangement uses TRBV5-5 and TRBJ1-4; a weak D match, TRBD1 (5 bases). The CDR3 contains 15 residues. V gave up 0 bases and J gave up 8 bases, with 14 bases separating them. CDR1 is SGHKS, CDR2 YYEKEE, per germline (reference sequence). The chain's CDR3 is CASSLAPGVGEKLFF. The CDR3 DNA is TGTGCCAGCAGCTTGGCCCCGGGGGTGGGCGAAAAACTGTTTTTT.

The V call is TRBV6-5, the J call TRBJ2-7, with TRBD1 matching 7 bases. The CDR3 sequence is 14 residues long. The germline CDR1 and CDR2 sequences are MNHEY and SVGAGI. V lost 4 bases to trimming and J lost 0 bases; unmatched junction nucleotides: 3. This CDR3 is CASSSQGSSYEQYV. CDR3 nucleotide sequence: TGTGCCAGCAGTTCACAGGGGAGCTCCTACGAGCAGTACGTC.

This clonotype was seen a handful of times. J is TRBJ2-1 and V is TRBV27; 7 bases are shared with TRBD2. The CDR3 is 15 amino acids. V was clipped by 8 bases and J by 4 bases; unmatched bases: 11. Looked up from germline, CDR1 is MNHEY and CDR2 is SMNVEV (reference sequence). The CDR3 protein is CASHGGWEEYNEQFF. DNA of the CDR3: TGTGCCAGCCACGGGGGGTGGGAAGAATACAATGAGCAGTTCTTC.

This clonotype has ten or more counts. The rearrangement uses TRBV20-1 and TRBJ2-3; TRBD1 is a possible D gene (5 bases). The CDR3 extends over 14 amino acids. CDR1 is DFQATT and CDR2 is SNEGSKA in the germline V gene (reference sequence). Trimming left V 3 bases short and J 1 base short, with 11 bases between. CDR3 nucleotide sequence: TGCAGTGCTAGGTGGCAGGGTGGCACAGATACGCAGTATTTT. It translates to CSARWQGGTDTQYF.

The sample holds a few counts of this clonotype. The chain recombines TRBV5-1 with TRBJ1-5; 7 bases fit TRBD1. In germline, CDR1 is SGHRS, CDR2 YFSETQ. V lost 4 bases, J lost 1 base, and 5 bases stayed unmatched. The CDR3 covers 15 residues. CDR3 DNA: TGCGCCAGCAGCAGAACAGGGGAAAGCAATCAGCCCCAGCATTTT. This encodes CASSRTGESNQPQHF.

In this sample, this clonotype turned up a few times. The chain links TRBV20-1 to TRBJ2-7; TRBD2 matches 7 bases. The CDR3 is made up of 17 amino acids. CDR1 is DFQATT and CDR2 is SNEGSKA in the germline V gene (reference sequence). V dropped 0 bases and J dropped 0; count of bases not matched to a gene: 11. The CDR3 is CSARDRGREEFSYEQYF. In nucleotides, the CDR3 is TGCAGTGCTAGAGATAGAGGGAGGGAGGAATTCTCCTACGAGCAGTACTTC.

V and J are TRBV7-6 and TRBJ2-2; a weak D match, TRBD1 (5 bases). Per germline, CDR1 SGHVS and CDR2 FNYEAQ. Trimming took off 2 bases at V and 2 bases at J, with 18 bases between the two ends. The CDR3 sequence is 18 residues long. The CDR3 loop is CASSLIYSRQYNTGELFF. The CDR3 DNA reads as TGTGCCAGCAGCTTAATTTATAGTCGACAGTACAACACCGGGGAGCTGTTTTTT. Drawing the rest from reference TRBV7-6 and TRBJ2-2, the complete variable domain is GAGVSQSPRYKVTKRGQDVALRCDPISGHVSLYWYRQALGQGPEFLTYFNYEAQQDKSGLPNDRFSAERPEGSISTLTIQRTEQRDSAMYRCASSLIYSRQYNTGELFFGEGSRLTVL.